One TCR beta chain is described in this entry. As yet, its antigen is unknown. Time point of the sample: patch test 2, 6 weeks after DPC sensitization. Stated treatment: therapeutic diphenylcyclopropenone sensitization with weekly scalp DPC. Patch tests were applied only after blood draws. The source of the sample is a study of human T cells and chemical hapten exposure. The wider study: The sensitizer, 2% DPC, was used on about 2 cm by about 2 cm of upper inner arm skin. Predominantly women, the patients had alopecia areata, totalis or universalis.

This CDR3 has 15 amino acids. The ends were cut back, 6 bases at V and 0 bases at J, with 12 bases in the middle. Germline CDR1 ENHRY, CDR2 SYGVKD. Overall study results and limits: Correlating positively with patch test score were the PT1 expanded TCR counts.

TCRdb reanalysed the RACE reads using MiXCR and keeps one entry per CDR3 protein. The sample holds 35,000 to 45,000 distinct CDR3 sequences; around 9% are singletons and the top ten take about 15%. This material consisted of whole blood, taken in connection with sensitization to the hapten diphenylcyclopropenone (DPC). The TCR was taken from a woman aged 40 to 50 with alopecia areata. Some clones in this sample may be carry-over from other donors' samples. The genes are TRBV10-3 and TRBJ1-5; possible D gene TRBD1, 5 bases. CDR3 nucleotides: TGTGCCATCAGCCAACAGGAAAATAGCAATCAGCCCCAGCATTTT. It translates to CAISQQENSNQPQHF.